Included here is one TCR beta chain sequence, with context. Through a sample-barcoded 5' primer and a J-beta primer mix, a second PCR was run for roughly 7 to 11 cycles. Each CDR3 protein gets one entry after TCRdb re-called the 5' RACE reads with MiXCR. The sample yields under 1,100,000 distinct CDR3 sequences, around 25% seen once. Germline V gene data show CDR1 as LGHNA and CDR2 as YSLEER. This CDR3 comprises 14 residues. This specimen belongs to a study of blood T cells in healthy people across ages. Healthy individuals of Caucasian origin from Russia, aged about 6 to 100, served as donors. A further study also used this sample, focusing on T cells of mothers and their children.

Sequences were obtained from blood. The TCR originated in a girl under 10 years old in good health. The chain recombines TRBV4-3 with TRBJ2-1, with D maybe TRBD2 (5 bases). The J call may not be correct, given that the DNA end is closer to TRBJ2-7. CDR3 nucleotides: TGCGCCAGCAGCCATGCCGGGGAATATGACGAGCAGTACTTC. Its translation is CASSHAGEYDEQYF.